This T cell receptor beta chain was sequenced in a study of shared clonotypes between healthy human individuals. Source study methods: ImmunoSEQ output lacked quality scores and full-length reads, limiting matched filtering. Some clones are missing from TCRdb's copy, which holds only in-frame ones; the method was immunoSEQ multiplex PCR. V and J calls and clone size are copied from that table; D and trimming were computed from the DNA. The sample lists about 2.1 million clones, roughly 91% seen once, with more than 1.5% in the top ten. This CDR3 has 13 residues. V trimming: 11 bases; J trimming: 8 bases; junction bases outside the gene matches: 8. CDR1 is MDHEN, CDR2 SYDVKM, per germline. CD8 cells classed as naive were CD45RO-negative and positively selected for CCR7, excluding terminally differentiated effector memory CD45RA+ cells.

This clonotype was obtained from a man in his late teens or twenties in good health. Some clones in this sample may be carry-over from other donors' samples. The chain uses TRBV28 and TRBJ1-4, with 10 bases that match TRBD1. The sequencing input was naive CD8+ T cells from PBMCs. CDR3 residues: CAAMDRGEEKLFF. CDR3 sequence (DNA): TGTGCCGCAATGGACAGGGGGGAAGAAAAACTGTTTTTT. The variable domain in full, completed from reference TRBV28 and TRBJ1-4, reads DVKVTQSSRYLVKRTGEKVFLECVQDMDHENMFWYRQDPGLGLRLIYFSYDVKMKEKGDIPEGYSVSREKKERFSLILESASTNQTSMYLCAAMDRGEEKLFFGSGTQLSVL.